The clone carrying this T cell receptor (beta chain) appeared many times. The antigen remains unidentified. The CDR3 is 12 residues long. Per germline, CDR1 SGHTA and CDR2 FQGNSA. Trimming left V 5 bases short and J 7 bases short, with 6 bases between. Then a second PCR, running about 6 to 12 cycles, was carried out with a sample-barcoded 5' primer and a J-beta primer mix. MiXCR was run by TCRdb on the 5' RACE reads, yielding one entry per CDR3 protein. The sample gives 780,000 or so distinct CDR3 sequences, roughly 56% of which show up once; around 25% is in the top ten. The sample comes from a study of blood T cells in healthy people across ages. The study, taken as a whole, reports: Per-million-T-cell TCR beta diversity fell roughly linearly with age.

The clonotype was recovered from a man between 35 and 55 years old in good health. Input material: blood. This chain links TRBV7-2 with TRBJ1-6; D not certain. The CDR3 sequence is CASSLSNSPLHF. CDR3 in DNA: TGTGCCAGCAGCCTGTCAAATTCACCCCTCCACTTT. Variable domain in full (rest from reference TRBV7-2 and TRBJ1-6): GAGVSQSPSNKVTEKGKDVELRCDPISGHTALYWYRQSLGQGLEFLIYFQGNSAPDKSGLPSDRFSAERTGGSVSTLTIQRTQQEDSAVYLCASSLSNSPLHFGNGTRLTVT.